One and the same sample provided the 12 T cell receptor beta chains below, sequenced in a study of T cell repertoires in cytomegalovirus infection. One entry per CDR3 protein, called by TCRdb with MiXCR from the reads. The sample lists 100,000 to 150,000 distinct CDR3 sequences; about 24% were seen once. These receptors lack a known antigen. Sequencing was performed on PBMCs, sequenced either directly or after in vitro stimulation (not recorded which). These receptors came from a human donor in good health (CMV status not recorded). Some clones in this sample may be carry-over from other donors' samples.

The chain links TRBV5-8 to TRBJ1-1; D is unclear. Germline CDR1 is SGHTS and CDR2 is YDEGEE. The CDR3 length is 11 residues. Trimming pared 0 bases from V and 10 bases from J, leaving 7 bases between. The CDR3 reads CASSLELSAFF. The CDR3 region has the DNA TGTGCCAGCAGCTTGGAACTGTCAGCTTTCTTT.

This clonotype has a handful of counts. The chain joins TRBV7-2 to TRBJ1-1, with TRBD1 as a possible D gene (5 bases). The CDR3 spans 14 residues. CDR1 is SGHTA and CDR2 is FQGNSA in the germline V gene. V was pared by 2 bases and J by 4 bases, with 11 bases between. CDR3 bases: TGTGCCAGCAGCTTAATTCCGGGGACCACTGAAGCTTTCTTT. Translated: CASSLIPGTTEAFF.

V and J are TRBV6-5 and TRBJ2-7, with D perhaps matching TRBD1 or TRBD2 (6 bases each). CDR3 size: 13 residues. Germline CDR1 reads MNHEY; CDR2 reads SVGAGI. V gave up 7 bases and J gave up 5 bases, with 15 bases separating them. DNA of the CDR3: TGTGCCAGCAAAAAACTTGGGGGGCACGAGCAGTACGTC. Protein: CASKKLGGHEQYV.

This clonotype was detected only a few times. V gene TRBV7-2 combines with J gene TRBJ1-5, with a tentative D call TRBD1 (5 bases). The CDR3 runs to 14 residues. Trimming took off 3 bases at V and 4 bases at J, with 10 bases between the two ends. Germline lookup yields CDR1 SGHTA and CDR2 FQGNSA. The CDR3 spells CASSFAGRNQPQHF. For the CDR3, the DNA is TGTGCCAGCAGCTTCGCAGGGCGGAATCAGCCCCAGCATTTT.

The chain joins TRBV4-3 to TRBJ2-2; no reliable D call. V lost 0 bases and J 2 bases, leaving 4 bases between the germline ends. This CDR3 comprises 14 residues. The V gene's germline CDR1 is LGHNA and CDR2 YSLEER. Here the CDR3 DNA reads TGCGCCAGCAGCCAAGATCACAACACCGGGGAGCTGTTTTTT. This sequence encodes CASSQDHNTGELFF.

Many counts were recorded for this clonotype. The rearrangement joins TRBV7-2 to TRBJ2-3, with TRBD2 matching over 7 bases. CDR1 is SGHTA and CDR2 is FQGNSA in the germline V gene. The CDR3 loop spans 17 amino acids. The V segment lost 1 base and the J segment 0 bases; nucleotides outside the gene matches: 7. Here the CDR3 reads CASSLELLAQSTDTQYF. CDR3 DNA sequence: TGTGCCAGCAGCTTAGAACTACTAGCGCAAAGCACAGATACGCAGTATTTT.

This clonotype was observed many times. V usage is TRBV7-2 and J usage is TRBJ2-1; unclear D gene. This CDR3 comprises 17 residues. From germline, CDR1 is SGHTA and CDR2 FQGNSA. Trimming removed 1 base from V and 1 base from J, with 14 bases in between. The CDR3 protein is CASSLVELVYSYNEQFF. Written as DNA, the CDR3 is TGTGCCAGCAGCTTAGTAGAGCTCGTGTATTCCTACAATGAGCAGTTCTTC. The whole variable domain, filled in from reference TRBV7-2 and TRBJ2-1, reads GAGVSQSPSNKVTEKGKDVELRCDPISGHTALYWYRQSLGQGLEFLIYFQGNSAPDKSGLPSDRFSAERTGGSVSTLTIQRTQQEDSAVYLCASSLVELVYSYNEQFFGPGTRLTVL.

V is TRBV27 and J is TRBJ2-4; 7 positions agree with TRBD1. There are 18 residues in the CDR3. The trim removed 5 bases at V and 2 bases at J, leaving 15 bases unmatched. Germline V lookup: CDR1 MNHEY, CDR2 SMNVEV (reference sequence). CDR3 sequence reads: CASSPRGTPPLPKNIQYF. CDR3 DNA sequence: TGTGCCAGCAGTCCCAGGGGGACCCCCCCTTTACCCAAAAACATTCAGTACTTC.

This clonotype was seen a few times. The chain recombines TRBV28 with TRBJ1-5; 8 bases match TRBD1. The CDR3 consists of 15 residues. The V segment lost 5 bases and the J segment 2 bases; nucleotides outside the gene matches: 5. CDR1 MDHEN and CDR2 SYDVKM come from the germline V gene. For the CDR3, the DNA is TGTGCCAGCAGTAAGGGACAGGTGGGCAATCAGCCCCAGCATTTT. Its protein is CASSKGQVGNQPQHF.

The rearrangement links TRBV7-4 to TRBJ2-1; 12 bases line up with TRBD2. The CDR3 has 16 amino acids. V shed 5 bases and J 6 bases; nucleotides not matched to a gene: 8. Germline assignment: CDR1 SGHVT and CDR2 SQSDAQ. The CDR3 region has the DNA TGTGCCAGCAGCATACAGACTAGCGGGAGAGGCAATGAGCAGTTCTTC. As protein: CASSIQTSGRGNEQFF. Looking up the rest from reference TRBV7-4 and TRBJ2-1 gives the full variable domain: GAGVSQSPRYKVAKRGRDVALRCDSISGHVTLYWYRQTLGQGSEVLTYSQSDAQRDKSGRPSGRFSAERPERSVSTLKIQRTEQGDSAVYLCASSIQTSGRGNEQFFGPGTRLTVL.

This clonotype has a count of ten or more. The chain employs TRBV6-6 and TRBJ1-2; D perhaps matches TRBD1 (5 bases). The CDR3 is 14 residues long. Germline values: CDR1 MNHNY, CDR2 SVGAGI (reference sequence). The ends were cut back, 8 bases at V and 3 bases at J, with 16 bases in the middle. CDR3: CASVEKGPHYGYTF. Here the CDR3 DNA reads TGTGCCAGCGTTGAGAAGGGGCCCCACTATGGCTACACCTTC.

V is TRBV5-4 and J is TRBJ2-5; tentatively, D is TRBD1 (6 bases). The germline V gene encodes CDR1 SGHNT and CDR2 YYREEE (reference sequence). The CDR3 totals 14 residues. The V and J ends lost 1 base and 1 base respectively, with 8 bases between them. The CDR3, as DNA: TGTGCCAGCAGCTTGAGGACAGTCCAAGAGACCCAGTACTTC. As protein: CASSLRTVQETQYF.